These T cell receptor beta chains were read from a single sample in a study of early T cells in non-severe SARS-CoV-2 infection. From the 5' RACE reads, TCRdb called clonotypes with MiXCR, one entry per CDR3 protein. The data hold 50,000 to 60,000 distinct CDR3 sequences, with 11% observed a single time. Sequenced: whole blood. The receptors shown here come from an adult who was a healthcare worker with PCR-confirmed SARS-CoV-2 infection or an uninfected control (not recorded which). Each CDR3 is given with its conserved first and last residue. Fields, in order: clone size, D gene, J gene, V gene, CDR3 DNA, CDR3 protein. D genes are given only for firm matches. Part of the rows lack a size; the others show once, few, many or a class for expanded clones.

size: many; D: .; J: TRBJ2-1; V: TRBV7-3; DNA: TGTGCCAGCAGCCCCTGGACCAGAAGCTCCTACAATGAGCAGTTCTTC; CDR3: CASSPWTRSSYNEQFF
size: many; D: .; J: TRBJ2-2; V: TRBV6-2/TRBV6-3; DNA: TGTGCCAGCAGTTACAACGGGGGCAGAACCGGGGAGCTGTTTTTT; CDR3: CASSYNGGRTGELFF
size: few; D: TRBD1; J: TRBJ1-4; V: TRBV2; DNA: TGTGCCAGCAGCATAGGACAGGGAACTAATGAAAAACTGTTTTTT; CDR3: CASSIGQGTNEKLFF
size: few; D: .; J: TRBJ1-5; V: TRBV28; DNA: TGTGCCAGCAGAGGGGCGGTGAGGGATCGGCAGCCCCAGCATTTT; CDR3: CASRGAVRDRQPQHF
size: .; D: .; J: TRBJ2-1; V: TRBV5-6; DNA: TGTGCCAGCAGCCTCGAAGGGTTAGGGCCTGATGAGCAGTTCTTC; CDR3: CASSLEGLGPDEQFF
size: many; D: TRBD2; J: TRBJ2-3; V: TRBV7-3; DNA: TGTGCCAGCAGCAAGCCTAGCGGGGGGGCCTTAGATACGCAGTATTTT; CDR3: CASSKPSGGALDTQYF
size: many; D: .; J: TRBJ2-7; V: TRBV6-1; DNA: TGTGCCAGCAGTGAAGGAACCCGCTACGAGCAGTACTTC; CDR3: CASSEGTRYEQYF
size: many; D: .; J: TRBJ2-2; V: TRBV5-8; DNA: TGTGCCAGCAGCTTGAGACAGAACACCGGGGAGCTGTTTTTT; CDR3: CASSLRQNTGELFF
size: .; D: TRBD1; J: TRBJ1-4; V: TRBV6-2/TRBV6-3; DNA: TGTGCCAGCGGGCGGACAGGGACGGACGAAAAACTGTTTTTT; CDR3: CASGRTGTDEKLFF
size: many; D: TRBD1; J: TRBJ1-2; V: TRBV19; DNA: TGTGCCAGTGGACAGGGAATTAACCGAGGCTACACCTTC; CDR3: CASGQGINRGYTF
size: many; D: TRBD1; J: TRBJ1-2; V: TRBV4-2; DNA: TGTGCCAGCAGAGAACCGGGACAGGGGCACTATGGCTACACCTTC; CDR3: CASREPGQGHYGYTF
size: few; D: .; J: TRBJ1-1; V: TRBV18; DNA: TGTGCCAGCTCACCGTACGGGGGGCAGGGCACTGAAGCTTTCTTT; CDR3: CASSPYGGQGTEAFF
size: few; D: .; J: TRBJ2-5; V: TRBV3-1; DNA: TGTGCCAGCAGCCAGTACGGGACCCCCGGCCAAGAGACCCAGTACTTC; CDR3: CASSQYGTPGQETQYF
size: .; D: .; J: TRBJ1-2; V: TRBV29-1; DNA: TGCAGCGCCCATTTGGGGTATGGCTACACCTTC; CDR3: CSAHLGYGYTF
size: many; D: TRBD1; J: TRBJ2-2; V: TRBV14; DNA: TGTGCCAGCAGCCGAGACCGGGACAGGGGGAACACCGGGGAGCTGTTTTTT; CDR3: CASSRDRDRGNTGELFF
size: many; D: .; J: TRBJ2-3; V: TRBV28; DNA: TGTGCCAGCAGGGTAGTAGCAGGGGATACGCAGTATTTT; CDR3: CASRVVAGDTQYF
size: .; D: .; J: TRBJ1-2; V: TRBV5-4; DNA: TGTGCCAGCAGCATTGGCAGGGACTATGGCTACACCTTC; CDR3: CASSIGRDYGYTF
size: many; D: TRBD2; J: TRBJ2-3; V: TRBV12-3/TRBV12-4; DNA: TGTGCCAGCGTCCTAAGTTTGGCGGGAGGGCAGGATACGCAGTATTTT; CDR3: CASVLSLAGGQDTQYF
size: few; D: .; J: TRBJ2-7; V: TRBV6-5; DNA: TGTGCCAGCAGGACAGGTGATCGTGCCGAGCAGTACTTC; CDR3: CASRTGDRAEQYF
size: few; D: TRBD1; J: TRBJ2-2; V: TRBV6-5; DNA: TGTGCCAGCAGTAGACAGGGGCCCGGGGAGCTGTTTTTT; CDR3: CASSRQGPGELFF
size: medium-sized; D: TRBD2; J: TRBJ2-5; V: TRBV5-1; DNA: TGCGCCAGCAGCAGGACTAGTAGGTTGGAGACCCAGTACTTC; CDR3: CASSRTSRLETQYF
size: many; D: .; J: TRBJ2-3; V: TRBV15; DNA: TGTGCCACCAGCAGGGATCAGAATACGCAGTATTTT; CDR3: CATSRDQNTQYF
size: .; D: .; J: TRBJ2-1; V: TRBV12-3/TRBV12-4; DNA: TGTGCCAGCAGTTCGCGGAGGAGCTCCTACAATGAGCAGTTCTTC; CDR3: CASSSRRSSYNEQFF
size: .; D: .; J: TRBJ1-5; V: TRBV20-1; DNA: TGCAGTGCTAGGCAGGGGAATCAGCCCCAGCATTTT; CDR3: CSARQGNQPQHF
size: .; D: .; J: TRBJ2-3; V: TRBV20-1; DNA: TGCAGTGCTAGAGATATAGCGGGACAGGGTCGCGATACGCAGTATTTT; CDR3: CSARDIAGQGRDTQYF
size: few; D: .; J: TRBJ2-5; V: TRBV19; DNA: TGTGCCAGTAGTATTGATCGGGGGCCGGTCGAGACCCAGTACTTC; CDR3: CASSIDRGPVETQYF
size: many; D: TRBD2; J: TRBJ2-2; V: TRBV5-1; DNA: TGCGCCAGCAGCTCGGCGGGGGGACCGGGGGAGCTGTTTTTT; CDR3: CASSSAGGPGELFF
size: .; D: .; J: TRBJ2-7; V: TRBV7-2; DNA: TGTGCCAGCAGCTTAGTCAGGGACCCCAGCTACGAGCAGTACTTC; CDR3: CASSLVRDPSYEQYF
size: many; D: TRBD1; J: TRBJ1-5; V: TRBV19; DNA: TGTGCCAGTAGAACCGGCGGGACAGGGGGCGTGGGTCAGCCCCAGCATTTT; CDR3: CASRTGGTGGVGQPQHF
size: .; D: TRBD2; J: TRBJ2-7; V: TRBV20-1; DNA: TGCAGTGCTTGGACTAGCGGGCTCTACGAGCAGTACTTC; CDR3: CSAWTSGLYEQYF
size: many; D: .; J: TRBJ1-5; V: TRBV12-3/TRBV12-4; DNA: TGTGCCAGCAGTTCTTCCTCAGGTCAGCCCCAGCATTTT; CDR3: CASSSSSGQPQHF
size: few; D: .; J: TRBJ2-3; V: TRBV11-2; DNA: TGTGCCAGCAGCCCTCACCCCCCACTAGAAGGGCCCACAGATACGCAGTATTTT; CDR3: CASSPHPPLEGPTDTQYF
size: many; D: .; J: TRBJ1-5; V: TRBV29-1; DNA: TGCAGCGTTGCAGGGTCTGATCAGCCCCAGCATTTT; CDR3: CSVAGSDQPQHF
size: many; D: TRBD2; J: TRBJ2-3; V: TRBV20-1; DNA: TGCAGTGCACCCAAGGGACTAGCGGGAGCAGATACGCAGTATTTT; CDR3: CSAPKGLAGADTQYF
size: .; D: .; J: TRBJ2-1; V: TRBV7-9; DNA: TGTGCCAGCAGCTTAGTGGGGTCTAAACGGGGATTCTTC; CDR3: CASSLVGSKRGFF
size: .; D: .; J: TRBJ2-3; V: TRBV9; DNA: TGTGCCAGCAGCACGAGGCCCCTAGCAACAGATACGCAGTATTTT; CDR3: CASSTRPLATDTQYF
size: .; D: .; J: TRBJ2-1; V: TRBV7-2; DNA: TGTGCCAGCAGCCTAGACGGGGGCTACAATGAGCAGTTCTTC; CDR3: CASSLDGGYNEQFF
size: .; D: .; J: TRBJ2-5; V: TRBV20-1; DNA: TGCAGTGCCTCTGTCCCGATGGAGACCCAGTACTTC; CDR3: CSASVPMETQYF
size: many; D: .; J: TRBJ1-2; V: TRBV28; DNA: TGTGCCAGCAGTTTGGGGGCAGGGAGGAATGGCTACACCTTC; CDR3: CASSLGAGRNGYTF
size: .; D: .; J: TRBJ1-4; V: TRBV7-2; DNA: TGTGCCAGCAGCTTAGTGGGCGGGGAAAATGAAAAACTGTTTTTT; CDR3: CASSLVGGENEKLFF
size: .; D: TRBD1; J: TRBJ1-3; V: TRBV7-2; DNA: TGTGCCAGCAGCTTATGGCACAGGGGTGGAAACACCATATATTTT; CDR3: CASSLWHRGGNTIYF
size: many; D: TRBD2; J: TRBJ2-1; V: TRBV6-6; DNA: TGTGCCATTGGACTAGCGGGAGGCCCCCTCAATGAGCAGTTCTTC; CDR3: CAIGLAGGPLNEQFF
size: .; D: TRBD2; J: TRBJ2-7; V: TRBV7-6; DNA: TGTGCCAGCAGCCTCGCGGGGGGGGAGAGCTCCTACGAGCAGTACTTC; CDR3: CASSLAGGESSYEQYF
size: many; D: .; J: TRBJ2-7; V: TRBV19; DNA: TGTGCCAGCAGACTAAAGTCGGGGGCCTACGAGCAGTACTTC; CDR3: CASRLKSGAYEQYF
size: .; D: TRBD2; J: TRBJ2-7; V: TRBV7-9; DNA: TGTGCCAGCAGCTTACTAGCGGTTCGCTCCTACAATGAGCAGTACTTC; CDR3: CASSLLAVRSYNEQYF
size: many; D: .; J: TRBJ1-1; V: TRBV12-3/TRBV12-4; DNA: TGTGCCAGCAGTTTCGGACGGGGGAGGACTGAAGCTTTCTTT; CDR3: CASSFGRGRTEAFF
size: once; D: TRBD2; J: TRBJ2-5; V: TRBV7-9; DNA: TGTGCCAGCAGCCCCGGGACTAGCGGGACCCAAGAGACCCAGTACTTC; CDR3: CASSPGTSGTQETQYF
size: .; D: .; J: TRBJ2-3; V: TRBV27; DNA: TGTGCCAGCAGTTTACGAAGGGGGTTTGCAGATACGCAGTATTTT; CDR3: CASSLRRGFADTQYF
size: many; D: TRBD2; J: TRBJ2-1; V: TRBV20-1; DNA: TGCAGTGCCACCCAAAGCGGGGGGGCGTTCGATGAGCAGTTCTTC; CDR3: CSATQSGGAFDEQFF
size: many; D: .; J: TRBJ2-3; V: TRBV5-6; DNA: TGTGCCAGCAGCTCGGCCCAGCGGGCAGATACGCAGTATTTT; CDR3: CASSSAQRADTQYF
size: .; D: .; J: TRBJ2-3; V: TRBV12-3/TRBV12-4; DNA: TGTGCCAGCAGACCACCGGGAGTAAGCACAGATACGCAGTATTTT; CDR3: CASRPPGVSTDTQYF
size: .; D: .; J: TRBJ2-2; V: TRBV30; DNA: TGTGCCTGGAGCGTACGCCCTTTTATTGGCGGGGAGCTGTTTTTT; CDR3: CAWSVRPFIGGELFF
size: few; D: .; J: TRBJ1-5; V: TRBV28; DNA: TGTGCCAGCAGTTGGGACGGGCCCCAGCATTTT; CDR3: CASSWDGPQHF
size: few; D: .; J: TRBJ2-7; V: TRBV4-2; DNA: TGTGCCAGCAGCCAACTCCGCTCCCATAGCACCTACGAGCAGTACTTC; CDR3: CASSQLRSHSTYEQYF
size: many; D: TRBD2; J: TRBJ2-1; V: TRBV6-4; DNA: TGTGCCAGCAGTGGAACTAGCGGGAGGGCCAGGGGTGAGCAGTTCTTC; CDR3: CASSGTSGRARGEQFF
size: .; D: TRBD2; J: TRBJ2-3; V: TRBV4-2; DNA: TGTGCCAGCAGTAGAGGGGCGGGAGGGACAGATACGCAGTATTTT; CDR3: CASSRGAGGTDTQYF
size: many; D: .; J: TRBJ2-1; V: TRBV7-2; DNA: TGTGCCAGCAGCTTAGGGCCTCACCGCATTGAGCAGTTCTTC; CDR3: CASSLGPHRIEQFF
size: .; D: .; J: TRBJ2-2; V: TRBV5-6; DNA: TGTGCCAGCAGCCGGTCGGTCGGGGAGCTGTTTTTT; CDR3: CASSRSVGELFF
size: .; D: .; J: TRBJ2-5; V: TRBV28; DNA: TGTGCCAGCAGTCTCCCAGGAGGGCAAAAGACCCAGTACTTC; CDR3: CASSLPGGQKTQYF